This T cell receptor beta chain was documented in a study of cytotoxic CD8 clonotypes in ibrutinib-treated CLL. Study as a whole: Responses: roughly 25 partial, 2 complete; after median about 68 months, roughly 14 stayed remitted, around twelve progressed. Notes on the study in general: Clonality was elevated at ibrutinib response and had returned toward baseline at progression. While tracking circulating CD8+ T-cell counts, baseline clonality exceeded that of age-matched healthy donors.

The length of the CDR3 is 14 residues. Germline CDR1 reads MNHNS; CDR2 reads SASEGT. The V gene lost 2 bases and the J gene lost 4 bases, with 11 bases spanning the gap. The table came from immunoSEQ multiplex PCR; TCRdb's copy has only in-frame clones and leaves some out. The sample yields just over 200,000 clones, 79% seen once. Comments on this clone: Its cognate antigen is unknown.

This TCR came from a human donor with chronic lymphocytic leukemia. The chain links TRBV6-1 to TRBJ1-1; no clear D gene. The sample here was PBMCs, taken after 12 months of ibrutinib treatment. In DNA form, the CDR3 reads TGTGCCAGCAGTGAAAGACACGCAGGCACTGAAGCTTTCTTT. It is translated as CASSERHAGTEAFF.